The rows below give T cell receptor beta chains drawn from one sample of a study of beta chain features in type 1 diabetes. The repertoire was sequenced with immunoSEQ multiplex PCR; TCRdb's copy has only in-frame clones and lacks some. The data show some 270,000 clones, roughly 14% seen once. Specimen: naive CD4+ T cells from blood. The receptors stem from a middle-aged woman in good health. The CDR3 runs from the conserved cysteine through the conserved F or W.

V	CDR3
TRBV2	CASSNERGAYNEQFF
TRBV25-1	CASSNRGLRGEKLFF
TRBV2	CASSVDYTGELFF
TRBV4-3	CASSQVPGQGAGEQFF
TRBV14	CATRLAGAGDTQYF
TRBV27	CASSFQGRYEQYF
TRBV6-5	CASIPRRRNTEAFF
TRBV7-6	CASSLATGSSYEQYF
TRBV6-5	CASSYGGGRKETQYF
TRBV10-3	CAISESQGRGIGQETQYF
TRBV7-2	CASSPRGSGEKLFF
TRBV7-2	CASSLERSWARAFF
TRBV27	CASSLESNQPQHF
TRBV18	CASSPLPTFPTDTQYF
TRBV5-1	CASSLAHRGTVPYEQYF
TRBV4-1	CASSQDLTGELFF
TRBV6-5	CASGNGGAFGYTF
TRBV29-1	CSVEGGLGTVLYGYTF
TRBV5-1	CASTPLGKREDTQYF
TRBV29-1	CSGTRTGGEKLFF
TRBV6-6	CASSSVAGGLADTQYF
TRBV11-1	CASSFRGNEKLFF
TRBV19	CASRRDNSGNTIYF
TRBV4-2	CASSQVNIFSPAYEQYF
TRBV7-6	CASSLVAVSYEQYF